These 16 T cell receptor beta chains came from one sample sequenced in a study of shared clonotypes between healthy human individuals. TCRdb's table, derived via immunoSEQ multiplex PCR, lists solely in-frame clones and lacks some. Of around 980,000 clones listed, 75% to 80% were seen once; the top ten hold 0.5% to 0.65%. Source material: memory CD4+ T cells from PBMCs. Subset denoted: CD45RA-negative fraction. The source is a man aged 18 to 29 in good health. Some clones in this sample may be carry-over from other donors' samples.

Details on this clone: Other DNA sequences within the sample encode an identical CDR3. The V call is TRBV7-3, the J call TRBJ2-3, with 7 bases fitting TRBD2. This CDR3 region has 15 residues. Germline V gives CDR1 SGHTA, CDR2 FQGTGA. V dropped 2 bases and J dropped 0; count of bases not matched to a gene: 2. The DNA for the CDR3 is TGTGCCAGCAGCTTACGAGCGGGAAGCACAGATACGCAGTATTTT. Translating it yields CASSLRAGSTDTQYF.

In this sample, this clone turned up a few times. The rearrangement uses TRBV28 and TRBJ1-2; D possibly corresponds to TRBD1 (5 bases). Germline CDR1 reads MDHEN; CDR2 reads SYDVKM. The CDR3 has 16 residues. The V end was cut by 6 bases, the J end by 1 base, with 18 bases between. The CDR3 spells CASRPGVLGDNYGYTF. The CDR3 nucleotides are TGTGCCAGCAGACCCGGAGTTTTGGGGGATAACTATGGCTACACCTTC.

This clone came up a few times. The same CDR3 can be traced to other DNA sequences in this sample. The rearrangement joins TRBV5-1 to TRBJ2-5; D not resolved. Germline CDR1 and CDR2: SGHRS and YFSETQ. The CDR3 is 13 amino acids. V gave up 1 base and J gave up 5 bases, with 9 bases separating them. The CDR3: CASSLSTRETQYF. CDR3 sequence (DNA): TGCGCCAGCAGCTTGTCCACTCGGGAGACCCAGTACTTC.

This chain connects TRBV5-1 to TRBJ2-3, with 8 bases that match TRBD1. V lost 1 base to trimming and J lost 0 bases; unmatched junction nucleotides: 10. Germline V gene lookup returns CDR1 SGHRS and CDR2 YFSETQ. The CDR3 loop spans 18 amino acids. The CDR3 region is CASSLLQGERRSTDTQYF. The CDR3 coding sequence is TGCGCCAGCAGCTTGTTACAGGGGGAACGGCGTAGCACAGATACGCAGTATTTT.

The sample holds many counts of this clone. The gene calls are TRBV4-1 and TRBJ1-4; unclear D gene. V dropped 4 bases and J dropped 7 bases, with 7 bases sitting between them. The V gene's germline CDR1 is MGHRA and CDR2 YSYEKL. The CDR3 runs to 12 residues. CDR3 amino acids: CASSLSGEKLFF. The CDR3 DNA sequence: TGCGCCAGCAGCCTATCAGGTGAAAAACTGTTTTTT.

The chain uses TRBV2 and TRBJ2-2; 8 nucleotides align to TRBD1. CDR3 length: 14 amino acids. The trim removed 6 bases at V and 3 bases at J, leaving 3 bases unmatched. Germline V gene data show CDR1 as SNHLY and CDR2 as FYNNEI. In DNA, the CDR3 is TGTGCCAGCAGGGGGACAGGCCACACCGGGGAGCTGTTTTTT. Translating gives CASRGTGHTGELFF.

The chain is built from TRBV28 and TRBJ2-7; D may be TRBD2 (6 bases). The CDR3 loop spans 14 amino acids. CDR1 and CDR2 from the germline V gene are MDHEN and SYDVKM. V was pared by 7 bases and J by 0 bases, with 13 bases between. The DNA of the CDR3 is TGTGCCAGCACTACGCACGGGAGCTCCTACGAGCAGTACTTC. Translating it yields CASTTHGSSYEQYF. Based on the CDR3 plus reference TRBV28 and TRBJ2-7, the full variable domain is DVKVTQSSRYLVKRTGEKVFLECVQDMDHENMFWYRQDPGLGLRLIYFSYDVKMKEKGDIPEGYSVSREKKERFSLILESASTNQTSMYLCASTTHGSSYEQYFGPGTRLTVT.

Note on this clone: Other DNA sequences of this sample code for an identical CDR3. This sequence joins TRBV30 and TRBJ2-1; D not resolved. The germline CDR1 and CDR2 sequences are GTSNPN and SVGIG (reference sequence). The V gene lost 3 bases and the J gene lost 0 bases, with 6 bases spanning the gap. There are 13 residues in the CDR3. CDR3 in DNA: TGTGCCTGGAGCCCAAGCTCCTACAATGAGCAGTTCTTC. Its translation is CAWSPSSYNEQFF.

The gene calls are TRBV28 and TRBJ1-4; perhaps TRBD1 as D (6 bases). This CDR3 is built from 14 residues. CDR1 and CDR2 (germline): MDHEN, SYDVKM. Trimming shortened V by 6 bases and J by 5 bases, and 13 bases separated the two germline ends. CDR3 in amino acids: CASSRQDRNEKLFF. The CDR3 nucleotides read TGTGCCAGCAGCCGACAGGACCGAAATGAAAAACTGTTTTTT.

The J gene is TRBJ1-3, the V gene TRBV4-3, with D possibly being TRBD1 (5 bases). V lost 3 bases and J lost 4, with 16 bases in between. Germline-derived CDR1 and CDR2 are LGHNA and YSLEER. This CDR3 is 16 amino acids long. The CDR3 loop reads CASSQAARGSGNTIYF. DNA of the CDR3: TGCGCCAGCAGCCAGGCAGCACGGGGCTCGGGAAACACCATATATTTT.

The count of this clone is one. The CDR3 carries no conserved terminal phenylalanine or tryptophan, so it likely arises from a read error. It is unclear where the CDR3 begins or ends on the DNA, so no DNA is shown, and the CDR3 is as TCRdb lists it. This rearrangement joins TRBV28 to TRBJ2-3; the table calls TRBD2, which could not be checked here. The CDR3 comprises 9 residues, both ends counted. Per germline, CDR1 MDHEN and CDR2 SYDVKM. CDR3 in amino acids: CASWEYGRE.

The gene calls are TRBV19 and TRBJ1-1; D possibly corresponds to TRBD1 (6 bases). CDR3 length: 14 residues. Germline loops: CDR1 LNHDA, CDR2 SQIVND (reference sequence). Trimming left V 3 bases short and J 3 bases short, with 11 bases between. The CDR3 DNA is TGTGCCAGTAGTATTGCAGGGGACCACACTGAAGCTTTCTTT. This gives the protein CASSIAGDHTEAFF.

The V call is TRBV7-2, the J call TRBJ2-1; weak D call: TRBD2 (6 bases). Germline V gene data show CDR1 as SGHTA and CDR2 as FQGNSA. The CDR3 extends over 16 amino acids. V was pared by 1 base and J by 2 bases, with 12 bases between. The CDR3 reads CASSLGSWTTYNEQFF. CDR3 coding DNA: TGTGCCAGCAGCTTAGGTTCATGGACTACCTACAATGAGCAGTTCTTC.

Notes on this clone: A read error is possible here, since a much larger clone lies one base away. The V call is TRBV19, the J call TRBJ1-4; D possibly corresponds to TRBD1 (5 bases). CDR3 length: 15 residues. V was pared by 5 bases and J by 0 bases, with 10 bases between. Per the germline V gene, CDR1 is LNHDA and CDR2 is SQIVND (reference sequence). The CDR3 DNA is TGTGCCAGTAGTTTAGGAGGGGCAACTAATGAAAAACTGTTTTTT. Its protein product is CASSLGGATNEKLFF.

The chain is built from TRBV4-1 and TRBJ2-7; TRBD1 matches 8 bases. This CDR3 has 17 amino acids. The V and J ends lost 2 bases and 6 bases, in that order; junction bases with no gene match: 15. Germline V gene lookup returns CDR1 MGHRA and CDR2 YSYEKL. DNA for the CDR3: TGCGCCAGCAGCCAATTGTATTCTCCGGGACAGGCTGTCGAGCAGTACTTC. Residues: CASSQLYSPGQAVEQYF.

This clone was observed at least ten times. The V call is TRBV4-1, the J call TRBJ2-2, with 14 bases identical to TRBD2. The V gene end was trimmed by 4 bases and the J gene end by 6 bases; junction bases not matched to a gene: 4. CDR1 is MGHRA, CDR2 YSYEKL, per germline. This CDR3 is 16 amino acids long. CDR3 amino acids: CASSRPGLAGAGELFF. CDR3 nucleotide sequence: TGCGCCAGCAGCCGCCCGGGACTAGCGGGAGCCGGGGAGCTGTTTTTT.